In this sample, the clone carrying this T cell receptor beta chain turned up many times. It was RNA transcripts that yielded the amplified TCR beta CDR3 regions. First-round RT-PCR with HTBI primers amplified the TCR CDR3 region. TCRdb ran MiXCR on the multiplex PCR reads and lists one entry per CDR3 protein. This table has approximately 380,000 distinct CDR3 sequences, 15% to 20% appearing once. This entry comes from a study of T cells in Graves' hyperthyroidism and ophthalmopathy. This TCR was recovered from a man between 18 and 35 years old with Graves' ophthalmopathy. Sequenced input: blood.

CDR3 in DNA: TGTGCCAGCAGATTGACGGACACAAGAAGAGAGCAGTACTTC. Its translation: CASRLTDTRREQYF. The genes are TRBV11-2 and TRBJ2-7, with D perhaps matching TRBD1 (5 bases). V lost 6 bases to trimming and J lost 7 bases, with 19 bases between them. This CDR3 region has 14 residues. Looked up from germline, CDR1 is SGHAT and CDR2 is FQNNGV.